Presented here are 28 T cell receptor beta chains from one specimen sequenced in a study of blood T cell repertoires in COVID-19. The protocol was immunoSEQ multiplex PCR, while the TCRdb copy is restricted to in-frame clones and leaves out a portion. The sample consists of 80,000 to 100,000 clones, 80% of them appearing once. The sequenced material came from peripheral blood. The receptors derive from a man in his fifties who had recovered from COVID-19.

The V call is TRBV9, the J call TRBJ2-1, with 13 bases matching TRBD2. The CDR3 sequence is 15 residues long. CDR1 is SGDLS, CDR2 YYNGEE, per germline. Trimming took 4 bases from V and 9 from J; bases not matched to a gene: 7. Here the CDR3 reads CASSTGLAGLGEQFF. The CDR3 coding sequence is TGTGCCAGCAGCACGGGACTAGCGGGATTAGGTGAGCAGTTCTTC.

As regards this clone: Other DNA sequences in the same sample also yield this CDR3. The chain couples TRBV7-3 to TRBJ2-7, with a tentative D call TRBD2 (6 bases). The germline V gene encodes CDR1 SGHTA and CDR2 FQGTGA. The CDR3 covers 13 residues. Trimming pared 2 bases from V and 3 bases from J, leaving 8 bases between. In DNA form, the CDR3 reads TGTGCCAGCAGCTTATTGGGGGGCTACGAGCAGTACTTC. Translated: CASSLLGGYEQYF.

The J gene is TRBJ1-2, the V gene TRBV30; D perhaps matches TRBD1 (6 bases). CDR3 length: 15 residues. The V end lost 2 bases, the J end lost 1 base, and 14 bases lay between the germline ends. Germline loops: CDR1 GTSNPN, CDR2 SVGIG (reference sequence). CDR3: CAWSSGAGVNYGYTF. CDR3 DNA sequence: TGTGCCTGGAGTTCTGGGGCAGGGGTTAACTATGGCTACACCTTC.

The V and J genes are TRBV6-2 or TRBV6-3 and TRBJ2-7; 8 positions match TRBD2. V lost 4 bases and J lost 0; bases outside the gene matches: 5. The CDR3 consists of 15 residues. Germline values: CDR1 MNHEY, CDR2 SVGEGT. In nucleotides, the CDR3 is TGTGCCAGCAGTTCGACTAGCGCTTTCTCCTACGAGCAGTACTTC. This gives the protein CASSSTSAFSYEQYF.

This clone showed up just a few times. The chain couples TRBV29-1 to TRBJ1-2; no clear D gene. Per the germline V gene, CDR1 is SQVTM and CDR2 is ANQGSEA. V lost 1 base, J lost 4 bases, and 10 bases lay in between. This CDR3 is 13 amino acids long. The CDR3 here is CSVEASSLYGYTF. As DNA, the CDR3 is TGCAGCGTTGAAGCCTCAAGCCTCTATGGCTACACCTTC.

V gene TRBV5-1 combines with J gene TRBJ1-4, with TRBD1 identical over 8 bases. Germline V gene lookup returns CDR1 SGHRS and CDR2 YFSETQ. V lost 0 bases to trimming and J lost 7 bases; unmatched junction nucleotides: 5. The CDR3 loop spans 15 amino acids. As DNA, the CDR3 is TGCGCCAGCAGCTTGGCAGGGGGCGAGAGTGAAAAACTGTTTTTT. Amino acid sequence: CASSLAGGESEKLFF.

The rearrangement uses TRBV6-5 and TRBJ1-1; D gene ambiguous. Trimming removed 5 bases from V and 6 bases from J, with 19 bases in between. This CDR3 contains 15 residues. Germline values: CDR1 MNHEY, CDR2 SVGAGI. Here the CDR3 reads CASSRNGLRVAEAFF. Written as DNA, the CDR3 is TGTGCCAGCAGTAGAAATGGGTTGAGGGTAGCTGAAGCTTTCTTT.

This chain joins TRBV12-3 or TRBV12-4 and TRBJ1-5; the D is unclear. Trimming removed 3 bases from V and 6 bases from J, with 6 bases in between. The CDR3 runs to 12 residues. In DNA form, the CDR3 reads TGTGCCAGCAGTTTCGAGGGTCAGCCCCAGCATTTT. Its translation: CASSFEGQPQHF.

This chain connects TRBV28 to TRBJ2-7; D not certain. There are 12 residues in the CDR3. Trimming took off 6 bases at V and 4 bases at J, with 10 bases between the two ends. Germline V gene data show CDR1 as MDHEN and CDR2 as SYDVKM. CDR3 protein: CASRRSTYEQYF. The CDR3 bases are TGTGCCAGCAGACGGAGTACGTACGAGCAGTACTTC.

The chain employs TRBV6-5 and TRBJ1-1, with D perhaps matching TRBD1 (5 bases). In germline, CDR1 is MNHEY, CDR2 SVGAGI. This CDR3 spans 16 amino acids. V was shortened by 2 bases and J by 2 bases, with 15 bases between the two germline ends. The CDR3 bases are TGTGCCAGCAGTTACCGGAGCCAGGGCGGAAACACTGAAGCTTTCTTT. Protein: CASSYRSQGGNTEAFF.

This clone was seen a single time. The J gene is TRBJ2-7, the V gene TRBV6-2 or TRBV6-3; D is perhaps TRBD2 (6 bases). CDR1 and CDR2 from the germline V gene are MNHEY and SVGEGT. The CDR3 is 14 residues long. The ends were cut back, 3 bases at V and 1 base at J, with 10 bases in the middle. CDR3: CASSYGGISYEQYF. Written as DNA, the CDR3 is TGTGCCAGCAGTTATGGCGGGATATCCTACGAGCAGTACTTC.

The chain links TRBV5-8 to TRBJ1-1; 9 bases line up with TRBD1. V lost 3 bases to trimming and J lost 2 bases; unmatched junction nucleotides: 5. Germline assignment: CDR1 SGHTS and CDR2 YDEGEE. The CDR3 is 15 amino acids. CDR3 bases: TGTGCCAGCAGCTGGGGACAGGGTCTAAACACTGAAGCTTTCTTT. This codes for CASSWGQGLNTEAFF.

The gene calls are TRBV3-1 (or the pseudogene TRBV3-2) and TRBJ1-2; D gene ambiguous. CDR3 size: 16 residues. Trimming cost V 0 bases and J 8 bases, with 19 bases left between them. Germline V CDR1 and CDR2: LGHDT, YNNKEL (reference sequence). The CDR3 nucleotides read TGTGCCAGCAGCCAAGAGGCTCGCAGGCCAGGCAAGGGCTACACCTTC. This encodes CASSQEARRPGKGYTF.

This chain joins TRBV3-1 (or the pseudogene TRBV3-2) and TRBJ2-5; 9 bases line up with TRBD2. The germline CDR1 and CDR2 sequences are LGHDT and YNNKEL (reference sequence). V was clipped by 0 bases and J by 5 bases; unmatched bases: 4. The CDR3 covers 15 residues. CDR3 in DNA: TGTGCCAGCAGCCAAGATAGCGGGAGCTGGGAGACCCAGTACTTC. Translated, it gives CASSQDSGSWETQYF.

The V and J genes are TRBV20-1 and TRBJ2-7; D is perhaps TRBD1 (6 bases). Germline V gives CDR1 DFQATT, CDR2 SNEGSKA (reference sequence). V lost 5 bases, J lost 9 bases, and 14 bases lay in between. CDR3 size: 11 residues. The CDR3 bases are TGCAGTGCTGGGGGCCCCCAGGGGCAGTACTTC. Translating it yields CSAGGPQGQYF.

V gene TRBV24-1 combines with J gene TRBJ2-1; 9 nucleotides align to TRBD1. Germline CDR1 and CDR2: KGHDR and SFDVKD. V lost 5 bases, J lost 1 base, and 5 bases stayed unmatched. The CDR3 covers 16 residues. CDR3 residues: CATSAAGTGSYNEQFF. CDR3 DNA: TGTGCCACCAGTGCAGCCGGGACAGGGTCCTACAATGAGCAGTTCTTC.

The chain carries TRBV12-3 or TRBV12-4 and TRBJ2-5; 7 nucleotides align to TRBD1. The trim removed 5 bases at V and 1 base at J, leaving 1 base unmatched. The CDR3 contains 13 residues. This CDR3 is CASSGDSQETQYF. CDR3 sequence (DNA): TGTGCCAGCAGTGGGGACAGCCAAGAGACCCAGTACTTC.

The chain has TRBV14 and TRBJ1-2; possible D gene TRBD1, 6 bases. The V end lost 4 bases, the J end lost 5 bases, and 11 bases lay between the germline ends. The CDR3 has 13 amino acids. CDR1 and CDR2 (germline): SGHDN, FVKESK. This CDR3 is CASSLTGLYGYTF. CDR3 DNA sequence: TGTGCCAGCAGCCTGACAGGACTTTATGGCTACACCTTC.

CDR3 DNA: TGTGCCAGCTCACAACCTGCAGGGGTAGGTCCGAACACTGAAGCTTTCTTT. Protein sequence: CASSQPAGVGPNTEAFF. The rearrangement uses TRBV18 and TRBJ1-1, with a possible D match to TRBD1 (6 bases). CDR1 KGHSH and CDR2 LQKENI come from the germline V gene. CDR3 length: 17 residues. Trimming stripped 4 bases from V and 1 base from J, with 19 bases between.

This clone was seen only a few times. CDR3 region: CASKARGDQPQHF. As DNA, the CDR3 is TGTGCCAGCAAAGCCAGGGGGGATCAGCCCCAGCATTTT. J is TRBJ1-5 and V is TRBV6-5; 7 positions agree with TRBD1. CDR1 MNHEY and CDR2 SVGAGI come from the germline V gene. CDR3 length equals 13 residues. V lost 7 bases and J lost 5; bases outside the gene matches: 5.

V usage is TRBV28 and J usage is TRBJ2-7; TRBD2 matches at 10 bases. The CDR3 contains 19 residues. The trim removed 5 bases at V and 3 bases at J, leaving 19 bases unmatched. Germline lookup yields CDR1 MDHEN and CDR2 SYDVKM. The CDR3 region is CASSIKGRPTSGLFYEQYF. In DNA form, the CDR3 reads TGTGCCAGCAGTATAAAGGGAAGACCGACTAGCGGGCTGTTCTACGAGCAGTACTTC.

This chain connects TRBV13 to TRBJ2-3, with 9 nucleotides matching TRBD2. This CDR3 is 14 amino acids long. Germline V gene data show CDR1 as PRHDT and CDR2 as FYEKMQ (reference sequence). V gave up 3 bases and J gave up 4 bases; unmatched junction bases: 2. CDR3 DNA: TGTGCCAGCAGCTTGGTAGCGGGGGCAGATACGCAGTATTTT. Protein product: CASSLVAGADTQYF.

This clone appeared once. The gene calls are TRBV7-2 and TRBJ1-6, with D maybe TRBD1 (5 bases). In germline, CDR1 is SGHTA, CDR2 FQGNSA. The CDR3 is made up of 13 amino acids. With 5 bases removed from V and 7 bases from J, the gap between germline ends came to 9 bases. CDR3 sequence reads: CASSARQNSPLHF. The DNA of the CDR3 is TGTGCCAGCAGCGCGCGACAGAATTCACCCCTCCACTTT. The variable domain in full, completed from reference TRBV7-2 and TRBJ1-6, reads GAGVSQSPSNKVTEKGKDVELRCDPISGHTALYWYRQSLGQGLEFLIYFQGNSAPDKSGLPSDRFSAERTGGSVSTLTIQRTQQEDSAVYLCASSARQNSPLHFGNGTRLTVT.

This chain uses TRBV19 with TRBJ2-2; 8 bases match TRBD1. Germline V gene data show CDR1 as LNHDA and CDR2 as SQIVND (reference sequence). The CDR3 consists of 16 residues. Trimming at V came to 8 bases and at J to 6 bases, leaving 14 bases not matched to a gene. CDR3 in DNA: TGTGCCAGTGGGGAGATGCGGACAGGGTACGCCGGGGAGCTGTTTTTT. Encoded protein: CASGEMRTGYAGELFF.

The chain carries TRBV19 and TRBJ1-5; D is perhaps TRBD1 (5 bases). This CDR3 contains 14 residues. Germline CDR1 reads LNHDA; CDR2 reads SQIVND (reference sequence). Trimming pared 9 bases from V and 1 base from J, leaving 13 bases between. The CDR3: CASRLDSSNQPQHF. In nucleotides, the CDR3 is TGTGCCAGCAGATTAGACAGCAGCAATCAGCCCCAGCATTTT.

This clone was seen a handful of times. The chain carries TRBV27 and TRBJ2-1, with TRBD1 as a possible D gene (5 bases). The CDR3 consists of 15 residues. V was clipped by 2 bases and J by 3 bases, with 11 bases between them. Germline loops: CDR1 MNHEY, CDR2 SMNVEV (reference sequence). In DNA form, the CDR3 reads TGTGCCAGCAGTTTAAGGGGAATTGGCTACAATGAGCAGTTCTTC. Translation: CASSLRGIGYNEQFF.

The chain is built from TRBV7-2 and TRBJ1-5; D gene unclear. The V end lost 2 bases, the J end lost 2 bases, and 10 bases lay between the germline ends. CDR1 is SGHTA and CDR2 is FQGNSA in the germline V gene. The CDR3 covers 15 residues. CDR3: CASSLLLVGNQPQHF. DNA for the CDR3: TGTGCCAGCAGCTTATTACTGGTCGGCAATCAGCCCCAGCATTTT.

This clone was seen once. The V and J genes are TRBV5-3 and TRBJ2-2, with TRBD2 as a possible D gene (6 bases). TRBV5-3 is identified as an open reading frame with a role that is uncertain. CDR3 length equals 15 residues. V shed 4 bases and J shed 0 bases, with 10 bases lying between them. The CDR3 spells CARSPTRTNTGELFF. CDR3 bases: TGTGCCAGAAGCCCGACTAGGACGAACACCGGGGAGCTGTTTTTT.